This T cell receptor (beta chain) comes out of a study of T-cell reconstitution after alpha-beta-depleted transplantation in children. Findings and limits, study-wide: Several hundred expanded graft clones reportedly were the source of alpha-beta T cells about two months after transplant. There were some patients whose high TCRbeta diversity at day 60 came from surviving recipient T cells and thymic progenitors. Hyperexpanded clones declined; after one year, newly produced T cells mostly supplied diversity.

This clonotype occurred a few times. As yet, its antigen is unknown. Unique molecular identifiers were incorporated during preparation of the TCRbeta library. MiXCR, run by TCRdb on the PCR reads, gives a single entry per CDR3 protein. The sample consists of some 120,000 distinct CDR3 sequences, under 13% of them appearing once. V shed 0 bases, J shed 1 base, and the junction held 8 bases outside the gene matches. This CDR3 has 18 amino acids. Per the germline V gene, CDR1 is SGHRS and CDR2 is YFSETQ. The chain has TRBV5-1 and TRBJ2-3, with 10 bases aligning to TRBD2. This sample comprised PBMCs, obtained before TCRalphabeta/CD19-depleted stem cell transplant. This TCR derives from a boy between 2 and 10 years old with acute lymphoblastic leukemia, due to receive a stem cell transplant. The CDR3 DNA reads as TGCGCCAGCAGCTTGGAACCTAGCGGGAGCGAGGGCACAGATACGCAGTATTTT. As protein: CASSLEPSGSEGTDTQYF.